Following are 9 T cell receptor beta chains from one sample sequenced in a study of cytomegalovirus exposure and HLA in healthy donors. Primers included in the PCR were 60 Vbeta and 13 Jbeta primers. Profiled with immunoSEQ multiplex PCR; TCRdb holds only in-frame clones, not every one. The sample contains some 130,000 clones, less than 85% of which appear only once. The sequencing sample was made of PBMCs. All receptors derive from a man aged 30 to 45 in good health and CMV-seronegative.

The chain carries TRBV28 and TRBJ2-7; TRBD1 is a possible D gene (5 bases). The germline V gene has CDR1 MDHEN and CDR2 SYDVKM. Deletions cut 5 bases from V and 0 bases from J, with 17 bases between. The CDR3 contains 16 residues. The CDR3 spells CASSNSRVSTSYEQYF. CDR3 coding DNA: TGTGCCAGCAGTAACTCCAGGGTCTCAACCTCCTACGAGCAGTACTTC.

This chain links TRBV18 with TRBJ2-3; D unclear. The CDR3 length is 16 residues. Germline V CDR1 and CDR2: KGHSH, LQKENI. V was pared by 4 bases and J by 0 bases, with 14 bases between. The CDR3 here is CASSRPGVASTDTQYF. The DNA for the CDR3 is TGTGCCAGCTCACGCCCCGGTGTCGCTAGCACAGATACGCAGTATTTT.

The V gene is TRBV27, the J gene TRBJ1-2, with D unresolved. Trimming cost V 0 bases and J 5 bases, with 10 bases left between them. CDR3 length equals 14 residues. Germline values: CDR1 MNHEY, CDR2 SMNVEV (reference sequence). The CDR3: CASSLSAQNYGYTF. The CDR3 DNA follows: TGTGCCAGCAGTTTATCGGCACAGAATTATGGCTACACCTTC.

This chain uses TRBV6-5 with TRBJ1-4, with unresolved D. The CDR3 length is 13 residues. V lost 8 bases, J lost 8 bases, and 15 bases lay in between. Germline V CDR1 and CDR2: MNHEY, SVGAGI. The CDR3 DNA sequence: TGTGCCAGCGGGCGTGTACCGAGCGAAAAACTGTTTTTT. As protein: CASGRVPSEKLFF.

The chain is built from TRBV5-1 and TRBJ2-7; 10 positions match TRBD1. Germline V lookup: CDR1 SGHRS, CDR2 YFSETQ. After removal of 0 bases from V and 6 bases from J, the junction contained 9 bases not matched to a gene. The CDR3 totals 16 residues. The CDR3 spells CASSLALGQGHGEQYF. The CDR3 DNA reads TGCGCCAGCAGCTTGGCCCTGGGACAGGGGCATGGCGAGCAGTACTTC.

The CDR3 DNA is TGCGCCAGCAGCTCCGGACAGGGGGCGTATCAGCCCCAGCATTTT. This sequence encodes CASSSGQGAYQPQHF. This chain links TRBV4-1 with TRBJ1-5; 11 bases are shared with TRBD1. The V gene end was trimmed by 5 bases and the J gene end by 5 bases; junction bases not matched to a gene: 5. Germline-derived CDR1 and CDR2 are MGHRA and YSYEKL. The CDR3 runs to 15 residues.

This clone has more than one count but fewer than ten. The rearrangement joins TRBV5-3 to TRBJ2-7, with 7 bases matching TRBD2. TRBV5-3 is an open reading frame whose function is uncertain. The CDR3 is 17 residues long. The ends lost 2 bases at V and 4 bases at J; junction bases unmatched: 15. CDR3 nucleotide sequence: TGTGCCAGAAGCTTTACCCCGGGGGAGGGCCTTTCTTACGAGCAGTACTTC. Translation: CARSFTPGEGLSYEQYF.

This chain uses TRBV27 with TRBJ2-7; TRBD2 matches at 12 bases. Looked up from germline, CDR1 is MNHEY and CDR2 is SMNVEV (reference sequence). Trimming cost V 0 bases and J 2 bases; bases outside gene matches: 5. This CDR3 comprises 17 residues. CDR3 loop: CASSLSWTSGNTYEQYF. The DNA of the CDR3 is TGTGCCAGCAGTTTATCGTGGACTAGCGGGAATACCTACGAGCAGTACTTC.

The chain links TRBV5-1 to TRBJ2-1; D perhaps matches TRBD2 (6 bases). This CDR3 spans 14 amino acids. V was shortened by 3 bases and J by 1 base, with 8 bases between the two germline ends. Germline V gives CDR1 SGHRS, CDR2 YFSETQ. CDR3 amino acids: CASSSTRSYNEQFF. The CDR3, as DNA: TGCGCCAGCAGCTCGACTAGATCCTACAATGAGCAGTTCTTC.